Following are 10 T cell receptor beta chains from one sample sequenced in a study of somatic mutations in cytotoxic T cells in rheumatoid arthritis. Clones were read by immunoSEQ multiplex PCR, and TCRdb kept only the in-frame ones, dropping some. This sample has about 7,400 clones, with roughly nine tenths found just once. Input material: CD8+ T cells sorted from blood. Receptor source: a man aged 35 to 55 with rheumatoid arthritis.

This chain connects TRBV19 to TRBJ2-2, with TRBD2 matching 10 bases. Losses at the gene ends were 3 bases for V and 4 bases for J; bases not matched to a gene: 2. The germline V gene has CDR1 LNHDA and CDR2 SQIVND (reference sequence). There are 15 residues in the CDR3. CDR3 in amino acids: CASSMSGGGTGELFF. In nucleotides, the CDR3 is TGTGCCAGTAGTATGAGCGGGGGGGGCACCGGGGAGCTGTTTTTT.

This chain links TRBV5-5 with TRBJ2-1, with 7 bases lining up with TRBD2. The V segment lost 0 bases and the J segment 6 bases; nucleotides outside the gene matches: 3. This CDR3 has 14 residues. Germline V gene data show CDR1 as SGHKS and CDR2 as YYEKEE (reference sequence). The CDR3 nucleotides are TGTGCCAGCAGCTTGGAGGGACTAATCAATGAGCAGTTCTTC. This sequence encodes CASSLEGLINEQFF.

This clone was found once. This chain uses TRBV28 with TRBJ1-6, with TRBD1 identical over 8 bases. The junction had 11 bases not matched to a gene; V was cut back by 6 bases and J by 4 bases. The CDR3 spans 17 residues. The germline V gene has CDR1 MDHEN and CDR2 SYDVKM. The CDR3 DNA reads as TGTGCCAGCAGGGAGTTGTCCGACAGGGGTTATAATTCACCCCTCCACTTT. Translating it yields CASRELSDRGYNSPLHF. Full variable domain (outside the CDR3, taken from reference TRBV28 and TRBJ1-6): DVKVTQSSRYLVKRTGEKVFLECVQDMDHENMFWYRQDPGLGLRLIYFSYDVKMKEKGDIPEGYSVSREKKERFSLILESASTNQTSMYLCASRELSDRGYNSPLHFGNGTRLTVT.

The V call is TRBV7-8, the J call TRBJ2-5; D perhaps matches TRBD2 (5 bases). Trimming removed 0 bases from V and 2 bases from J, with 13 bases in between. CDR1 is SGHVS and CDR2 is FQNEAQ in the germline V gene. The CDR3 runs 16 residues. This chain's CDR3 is CASSLAVLDFQETQYF. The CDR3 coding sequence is TGTGCCAGCAGCTTAGCCGTCTTGGACTTTCAAGAGACCCAGTACTTC.

CDR3 sequence reads: CASSVEVGGYEQFF. CDR3 sequence (DNA): TGTGCCAGCAGCGTAGAGGTGGGAGGGTATGAGCAGTTCTTC. This sequence joins TRBV9 and TRBJ2-1; TRBD2 agrees at 7 bases. The V gene's germline CDR1 is SGDLS and CDR2 YYNGEE. The CDR3 runs to 14 residues. V dropped 0 bases and J dropped 8; count of bases not matched to a gene: 5. The complete variable domain, with remaining parts taken from reference TRBV9 and TRBJ2-1, reads DSGVTQTPKHLITATGQRVTLRCSPRSGDLSVYWYQQSLDQGLQFLIQYYNGEERAKGNILERFSAQQFPDLHSELNLSSLELGDSALYFCASSVEVGGYEQFFGPGTRLTVL.

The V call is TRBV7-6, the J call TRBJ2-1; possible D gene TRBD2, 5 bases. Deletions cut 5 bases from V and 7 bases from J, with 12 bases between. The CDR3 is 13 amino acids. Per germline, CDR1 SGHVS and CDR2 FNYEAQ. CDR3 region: CASSASSGNEQFF. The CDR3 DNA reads TGTGCCAGCAGCGCAAGCTCGGGGAATGAGCAGTTCTTC.

CDR3 loop: CASSLAGGSYEAFF. As DNA, the CDR3 is TGTGCCAGCAGCTTGGCCGGGGGGTCCTATGAAGCTTTCTTT. This sequence joins TRBV5-6 and TRBJ1-1; maybe TRBD1 (5 bases). CDR3 length equals 14 residues. Germline V CDR1 and CDR2: SGHDT, YYEEEE. Trimming stripped 0 bases from V and 7 bases from J, with 13 bases between. Using reference TRBV5-6 and TRBJ1-1 for the parts outside the CDR3, the full variable domain is DAGVTQSPTHLIKTRGQQVTLRCSPKSGHDTVSWYQQALGQGPQFIFQYYEEEERQRGNFPDRFSGHQFPNYSSELNVNALLLGDSALYLCASSLAGGSYEAFFGQGTRLTVV.

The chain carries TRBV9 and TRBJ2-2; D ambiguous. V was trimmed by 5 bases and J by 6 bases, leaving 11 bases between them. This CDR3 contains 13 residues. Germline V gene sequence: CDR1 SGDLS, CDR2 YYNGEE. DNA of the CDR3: TGTGCCAGCAGTCCCACTCCCGCCGGGGAGCTGTTTTTT. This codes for CASSPTPAGELFF.

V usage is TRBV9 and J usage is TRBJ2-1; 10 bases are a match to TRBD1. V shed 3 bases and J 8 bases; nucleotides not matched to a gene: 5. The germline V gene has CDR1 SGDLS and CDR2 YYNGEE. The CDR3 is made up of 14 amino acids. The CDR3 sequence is CASSAQTGGYEQFF. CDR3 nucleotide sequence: TGTGCCAGCAGCGCCCAGACAGGGGGCTATGAGCAGTTCTTC.

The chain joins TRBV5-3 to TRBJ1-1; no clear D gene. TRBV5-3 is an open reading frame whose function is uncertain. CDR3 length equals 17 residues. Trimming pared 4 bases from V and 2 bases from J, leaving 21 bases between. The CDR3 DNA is TGTGCCAGAAGCCTGAGTGAAACCCTAAACTCCAACACTGAAGCTTTCTTT. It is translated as CARSLSETLNSNTEAFF.